This T cell receptor (beta chain) is from a study of shared clonotypes between healthy human individuals. Note on this clone: Its antigen is as yet unknown.

Findings of the study overall: Generation of non-shared clonotypes was less probable than generation of clonotypes shared by all four donors.

Clones were read by immunoSEQ multiplex PCR, and TCRdb kept only the in-frame ones, dropping some. The table shows some 2,000,000 clones, with 85% to 95% occurring only once. What was sequenced was naive CD4+ T cells sorted from blood. Specified subset: CD45RA+ positively selected. The receptor's source is a man aged 18 to 29 in good health.

CDR3 amino acids: CAISEGTGGGFYGYTF. The DNA for the CDR3 is TGTGCCATCAGTGAGGGGACAGGGGGCGGTTTCTATGGCTACACCTTC. The chain recombines TRBV10-3 with TRBJ1-2, with TRBD1 matching over 12 bases. The CDR3 contains 16 residues. Germline-derived CDR1 and CDR2 are ENHRY and SYGVKD. With 2 bases clipped from V and 4 bases from J, the junction kept 5 bases outside the gene matches.